A single sample gave rise to the 27 T cell receptor beta chains below, sequenced in a study of T and B cells in COVID-19 patients. From blood, about 250-500 ng of genomic DNA served as TRB template. TRB rearrangements were amplified by multiplex PCR with BIOMED2 TRB-A/B primers. Via MiXCR, TCRdb re-called the multiplex PCR reads, giving one row per CDR3 protein. The data hold under 6,000 distinct CDR3 sequences, with 25% to 30% observed a single time. The sample comprised blood. These receptors all stem from a human donor with active COVID-19.

The genes are TRBV7-2 and TRBJ2-1; TRBD2 agrees at 11 bases. The CDR3 sequence is 16 residues long. Looked up from germline, CDR1 is SGHTA and CDR2 is FQGNSA. V gave up 4 bases and J gave up 6 bases; unmatched junction bases: 8. CDR3 residues: CASSSPGLAAINEQFF. The CDR3 DNA follows: TGTGCCAGCAGCTCGCCGGGACTAGCGGCAATCAATGAGCAGTTCTTC.

V and J are TRBV6-2 or TRBV6-3 and TRBJ2-7, with 7 nucleotides matching TRBD2. The J segment lost 7 bases and the V segment lost 7 bases, leaving 10 bases of the junction unmatched. The CDR3 contains 13 residues. Germline CDR1 is MNHEY and CDR2 is SVGEGT. The CDR3 DNA reads as TGTGCCAGCACGGAGCGGGGCCTAGGGGAGCAGTACTTC. As protein: CASTERGLGEQYF.

The chain joins TRBV10-3 to TRBJ1-2; tentatively, D is TRBD1 (6 bases). The germline gives CDR1 ENHRY, CDR2 SYGVKD. Trimming stripped 8 bases from V and 5 bases from J, with 12 bases between. This CDR3 is built from 12 residues. Written as DNA, the CDR3 is TGTGCCATCGGGACACGGGATTATGGCTACACCTTC. Protein: CAIGTRDYGYTF.

The rearrangement joins TRBV5-4 to TRBJ2-1, with 8 bases that match TRBD2. Germline V lookup: CDR1 SGHNT, CDR2 YYREEE (reference sequence). V shed 4 bases, J shed 6 bases, and the junction held 0 bases outside the gene matches. The CDR3 runs 12 residues. CDR3 coding DNA: TGTGCCAGCAGCGGGACTAGCAATGAGCAGTTCTTC. Translated, it gives CASSGTSNEQFF.

By frequency in the sample, this clonotype is medium-sized. The rearrangement uses TRBV6-2 or TRBV6-3 and TRBJ2-1; 9 nucleotides align to TRBD2. The trim removed 8 bases at V and 16 bases at J, leaving 15 bases unmatched. Germline V gene sequence: CDR1 MNHEY, CDR2 SVGEGT. The CDR3 runs to 13 residues. The CDR3 region is CASLSIAGEPPFF. CDR3 coding DNA: TGTGCCAGCCTTTCGATAGCGGGAGAGCCCCCTTTCTTC.

This clonotype is deemed medium-sized. The chain has TRBV5-6 and TRBJ2-1; TRBD2 agrees at 9 bases. This CDR3 comprises 16 residues. Germline assignment: CDR1 SGHDT and CDR2 YYEEEE. After removal of 4 bases from V and 0 bases from J, the junction contained 5 bases not matched to a gene. DNA for the CDR3: TGTGCCAGCAGCCTGATTAGCGGGGGCTCCTACAATGAGCAGTTCTTC. Translation gives CASSLISGGSYNEQFF.

CDR3 nucleotide sequence: TGCAGTGCTAGAGGGACAGGGTTTGCCTACGAGCAGTACTTC. Translation gives CSARGTGFAYEQYF. The chain combines TRBV20-1 with TRBJ2-7; 8 positions match TRBD1. The germline gives CDR1 DFQATT, CDR2 SNEGSKA (reference sequence). The CDR3 consists of 14 residues. V shed 1 base, J shed 2 bases, and the junction held 4 bases outside the gene matches.

This clonotype has a count of ten or more. In DNA form, the CDR3 reads TGTGCCAGCAGTTTAGTAGTCAGCGAGCAGTACTTC. This encodes CASSLVVSEQYF. The chain is built from TRBV12-3 or TRBV12-4 and TRBJ2-7; no clear D gene. V gave up 1 base and J gave up 6 bases, with 7 bases separating them. The CDR3 spans 12 residues.

In nucleotides, the CDR3 is TGTGCCAGCAGCCCCAGTGGACAGGGAGGGGTTGGCTACACCTTC. This encodes CASSPSGQGGVGYTF. The chain uses TRBV7-9 and TRBJ1-2, with 8 bases that match TRBD1. Germline V gives CDR1 SEHNR, CDR2 FQNEAQ (reference sequence). This CDR3 is 15 amino acids long. J lost 7 bases, V lost 5 bases, and 12 bases had no gene match.

Judged by abundance, this clonotype is large. The V gene is TRBV29-1, the J gene TRBJ2-1; possible D gene TRBD1, 6 bases. Germline CDR1 and CDR2: SQVTM and ANQGSEA. The ends were cut back, 7 bases at V and 10 bases at J, with 23 bases in the middle. The CDR3 runs to 14 residues. This CDR3 reads CSASFGQGSDEQFF. The DNA of the CDR3 is TGCAGCGCCTCGTTCGGGCAGGGGTCAGACGAGCAGTTCTTC.

This clonotype was recorded a few times. The chain has TRBV4-3 and TRBJ2-3; weak D call: TRBD1 (5 bases). CDR1 and CDR2 (germline): LGHNA, YSLEER. With 1 base removed from V and 4 bases from J, the gap between germline ends came to 18 bases. The CDR3 has 17 amino acids. The CDR3 nucleotides read TGCGCCAGCAGCCAAGGGGTCGCGCAGGGAAGTTCAGATACGCAGTATTTT. It encodes CASSQGVAQGSSDTQYF.

This clonotype is medium-sized in the sample. The chain is built from TRBV11-2 and TRBJ2-3, with D hard to call. The germline gives CDR1 SGHAT, CDR2 FQNNGV. V was clipped by 4 bases and J by 5 bases, with 16 bases between them. This CDR3 contains 15 residues. The CDR3 sequence is CASSWSSKPGDTQYF. In DNA, the CDR3 is TGTGCCAGCAGCTGGTCTTCCAAACCGGGAGATACGCAGTATTTT.

This clonotype was observed a handful of times. The chain combines TRBV11-1 with TRBJ2-5, with TRBD1 identical over 8 bases. The junction had 5 bases not matched to a gene; V was cut back by 4 bases and J by 4 bases. CDR1 and CDR2 from the germline V gene are SGHAT and FQDESV (reference sequence). The CDR3 has 14 amino acids. This CDR3 is CASSSQGARETQYF. In DNA, the CDR3 is TGTGCCAGCAGCTCTCAGGGGGCCAGAGAGACCCAGTACTTC.

This clonotype came up a few times. J is TRBJ2-3 and V is TRBV5-1; the match to TRBD2 covers 8 bases. V was clipped by 3 bases and J by 2 bases; unmatched bases: 2. Germline assignment: CDR1 SGHRS and CDR2 YFSETQ. The CDR3 spans 14 residues. This CDR3 reads CASSSRGDTDTQYF. Written as DNA, the CDR3 is TGCGCCAGCAGCTCGCGGGGGGACACAGATACGCAGTATTTT.

V gene TRBV5-6 combines with J gene TRBJ1-3, with D uncertain. Germline values: CDR1 SGHDT, CDR2 YYEEEE. This CDR3 spans 15 amino acids. Trimming cost V 2 bases and J 6 bases, with 15 bases left between them. The CDR3 DNA follows: TGTGCCAGCAGCTTTAACTGGTACGCCAAAAACACCATATATTTT. Residues: CASSFNWYAKNTIYF.

This clonotype is termed medium-sized. The gene calls are TRBV5-6 and TRBJ2-7, with D perhaps matching TRBD1 (5 bases). Trimming pared 1 base from V and 1 base from J, leaving 6 bases between. This CDR3 spans 13 amino acids. Germline V CDR1 and CDR2: SGHDT, YYEEEE. CDR3 DNA: TGTGCCAGCAGCTTGCAGGGTTCCTACGAGCAGTACTTC. Translated: CASSLQGSYEQYF.

The chain joins TRBV5-4 to TRBJ2-1; 7 bases are shared with TRBD1. This CDR3 has 13 amino acids. The V gene's germline CDR1 is SGHNT and CDR2 YYREEE (reference sequence). V shed 10 bases, J shed 4 bases, and the junction held 8 bases outside the gene matches. DNA for the CDR3: TGTGCCGTACGCCGGGACAGTTACAATGAGCAGTTCTTC. Translation: CAVRRDSYNEQFF. Drawing the rest from reference TRBV5-4 and TRBJ2-1, the complete variable domain is ETGVTQSPTHLIKTRGQQVTLRCSSQSGHNTVSWYQQALGQGPQFIFQYYREEENGRGNFPPRFSGLQFPNYSSELNVNALELDDSALYLCAVRRDSYNEQFFGPGTRLTVL.

The rearrangement joins TRBV4-3 to TRBJ2-3; TRBD2 matches 10 bases. Trimming removed 5 bases from V and 2 bases from J; junction bases left unmatched: 7. CDR3 length: 16 amino acids. Germline V gene sequence: CDR1 LGHNA, CDR2 YSLEER. The CDR3 DNA reads TGCGCCAGCAGCACCCGAGCGGGAGGGCTCACAGATACGCAGTATTTT. This encodes CASSTRAGGLTDTQYF.

This clonotype is labeled medium-sized. The chain uses TRBV5-4 and TRBJ2-1; TRBD2 might be the D (5 bases). The V gene lost 5 bases and the J gene lost 3 bases, with 15 bases spanning the gap. Per the germline V gene, CDR1 is SGHNT and CDR2 is YYREEE (reference sequence). The CDR3 loop spans 15 amino acids. The CDR3 loop is CASRVSGKGYNEQFF. CDR3 nucleotide sequence: TGTGCCAGCAGGGTATCGGGGAAGGGCTACAATGAGCAGTTCTTC. The whole variable domain, filled in from reference TRBV5-4 and TRBJ2-1, reads ETGVTQSPTHLIKTRGQQVTLRCSSQSGHNTVSWYQQALGQGPQFIFQYYREEENGRGNFPPRFSGLQFPNYSSELNVNALELDDSALYLCASRVSGKGYNEQFFGPGTRLTVL.

CDR3 region: CASSLLGAESLRGELFF. The CDR3 nucleotides read TGTGCCAGCAGCTTATTGGGAGCGGAGTCATTACGCGGGGAGCTGTTTTTT. This chain links TRBV7-9 with TRBJ2-2; D is perhaps TRBD2 (5 bases). Germline V gene sequence: CDR1 SEHNR, CDR2 FQNEAQ (reference sequence). The CDR3 spans 17 residues. Trimming pared 2 bases from V and 7 bases from J, leaving 20 bases between.

About this clonotype: One junction end does not reproduce the germline sequence, and a read error may be involved. This rearrangement joins TRBV4-3 to TRBJ1-1; D remains ambiguous. The CDR3 extends over 13 amino acids. The germline V gene encodes CDR1 LGHNA and CDR2 YSLEER. The CDR3: CASSQMGATEAFF. The CDR3 region has the DNA TGTGCCAGCAGCCAAATGGGCGCCACTGAAGCTTTCTTT.

This clonotype came up many times. J is TRBJ2-7 and V is TRBV12-3 or TRBV12-4, with D uncertain. The CDR3 extends over 16 amino acids. V lost 2 bases and J lost 2, with 16 bases in between. CDR3 protein: CASSLPRGAAAYEQYF. The CDR3 nucleotides read TGTGCCAGCAGTTTACCCCGCGGCGCGGCTGCCTACGAGCAGTACTTC.

By proportion, this clonotype is medium-sized. V usage is TRBV12-3 or TRBV12-4 and J usage is TRBJ2-2; D uncertain. With 7 bases removed from V and 6 bases from J, the gap between germline ends came to 12 bases. The length of the CDR3 is 13 residues. In nucleotides, the CDR3 is TGTGCCAGCACCACTACGGTATCCGGGGAGCTGTTTTTT. Its protein product is CASTTTVSGELFF.

Judged by abundance, this clonotype is medium-sized. The chain uses TRBV6-5 and TRBJ2-7; 8 positions match TRBD2. V gave up 6 bases and J gave up 0 bases; unmatched junction bases: 4. Germline V lookup: CDR1 MNHEY, CDR2 SVGAGI. This CDR3 region has 14 residues. CDR3 sequence reads: CASRTGTSSYEQYF. CDR3 bases: TGTGCCAGCAGGACCGGGACTAGCTCCTACGAGCAGTACTTC.

V and J are TRBV7-9 and TRBJ1-1, with no clear D. CDR3 length equals 14 residues. Trimming took off 1 base at V and 1 base at J, with 7 bases between the two ends. Germline-derived CDR1 and CDR2 are SEHNR and FQNEAQ (reference sequence). The CDR3 protein is CASSLEVRNTEAFF. The CDR3, as DNA: TGTGCCAGCAGCTTAGAGGTCAGGAACACTGAAGCTTTCTTT.

This clonotype ranks as medium-sized. This chain joins TRBV5-6 and TRBJ1-5; possibly TRBD1 for D (6 bases). V was trimmed by 4 bases and J by 3 bases, leaving 11 bases between them. In germline, CDR1 is SGHDT, CDR2 YYEEEE. The length of the CDR3 is 14 residues. The CDR3 reads CASSLGQLNQPQHF. The CDR3 bases are TGTGCCAGCAGCCTCGGACAGCTCAATCAGCCCCAGCATTTT. The full variable domain, in which reference TRBV5-6 and TRBJ1-5 provide the parts outside the CDR3, is DAGVTQSPTHLIKTRGQQVTLRCSPKSGHDTVSWYQQALGQGPQFIFQYYEEEERQRGNFPDRFSGHQFPNYSSELNVNALLLGDSALYLCASSLGQLNQPQHFGDGTRLSIL.

In its sample, this clonotype ranks as medium-sized (0.01 to 0.1%). This rearrangement joins TRBV15 to TRBJ1-1, with TRBD1 as a possible D gene (5 bases). With 0 bases removed from V and 1 base from J, the gap between germline ends came to 15 bases. Germline V CDR1 and CDR2: LNHNV, YYDKDF (reference sequence). The CDR3 length is 17 residues. The CDR3: CATSRDPRAGKNTEAFF. The CDR3 DNA reads as TGTGCCACCAGCAGAGACCCGAGGGCAGGGAAGAACACTGAAGCTTTCTTT.